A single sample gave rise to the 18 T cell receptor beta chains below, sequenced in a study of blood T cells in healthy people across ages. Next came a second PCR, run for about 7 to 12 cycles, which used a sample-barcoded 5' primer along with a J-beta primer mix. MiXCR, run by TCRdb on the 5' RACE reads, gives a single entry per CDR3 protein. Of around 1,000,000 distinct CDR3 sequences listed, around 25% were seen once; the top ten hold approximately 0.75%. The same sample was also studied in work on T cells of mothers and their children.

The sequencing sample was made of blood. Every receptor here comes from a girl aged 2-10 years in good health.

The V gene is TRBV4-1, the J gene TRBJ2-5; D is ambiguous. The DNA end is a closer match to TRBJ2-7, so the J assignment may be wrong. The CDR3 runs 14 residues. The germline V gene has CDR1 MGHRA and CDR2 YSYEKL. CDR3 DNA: TGCGCCAGCAGCCAAGGGGTCCCCTACTACGAGCAGTACTTC. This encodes CASSQGVPYYEQYF.

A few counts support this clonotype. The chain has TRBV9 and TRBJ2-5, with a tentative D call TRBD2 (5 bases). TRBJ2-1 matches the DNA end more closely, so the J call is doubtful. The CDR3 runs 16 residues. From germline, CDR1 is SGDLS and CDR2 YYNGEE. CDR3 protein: CASSVRVSLAKDEQFF. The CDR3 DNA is TGTGCCAGCAGCGTAAGGGTGAGTCTAGCTAAGGATGAGCAGTTCTTC.

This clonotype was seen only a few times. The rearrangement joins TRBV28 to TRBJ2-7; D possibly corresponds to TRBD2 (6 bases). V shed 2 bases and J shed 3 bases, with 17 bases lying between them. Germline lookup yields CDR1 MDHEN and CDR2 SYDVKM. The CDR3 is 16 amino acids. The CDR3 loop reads CASSLSSGLGNYEQYF. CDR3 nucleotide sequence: TGTGCCAGCAGTTTAAGTTCGGGACTGGGGAACTACGAGCAGTACTTC.

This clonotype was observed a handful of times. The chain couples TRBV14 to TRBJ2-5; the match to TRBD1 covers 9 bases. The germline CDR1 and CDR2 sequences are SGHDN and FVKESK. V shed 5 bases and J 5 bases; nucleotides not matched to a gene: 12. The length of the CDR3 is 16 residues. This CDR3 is CASSFPGQGELETQYF. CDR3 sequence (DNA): TGTGCCAGCAGCTTTCCGGGACAGGGCGAACTGGAGACCCAGTACTTC. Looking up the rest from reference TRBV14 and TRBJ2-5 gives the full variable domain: EAGVTQFPSHSVIEKGQTVTLRCDPISGHDNLYWYRRVMGKEIKFLLHFVKESKQDESGMPNNRFLAERTGGTYSTLKVQPAELEDSGVYFCASSFPGQGELETQYFGPGTRLLVL.

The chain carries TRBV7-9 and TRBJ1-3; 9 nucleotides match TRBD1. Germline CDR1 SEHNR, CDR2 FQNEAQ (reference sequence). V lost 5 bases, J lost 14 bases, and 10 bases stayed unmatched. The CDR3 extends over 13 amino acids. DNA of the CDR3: TGTGCCAGCAGCCTCTCGACCGGGACAGGGCTATATTTT. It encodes CASSLSTGTGLYF.

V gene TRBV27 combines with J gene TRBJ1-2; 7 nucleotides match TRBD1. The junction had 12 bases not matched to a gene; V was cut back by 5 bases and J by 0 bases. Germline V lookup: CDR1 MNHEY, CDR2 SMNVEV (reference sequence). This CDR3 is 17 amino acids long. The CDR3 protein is CASSPYPRDSTNYGYTF. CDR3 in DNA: TGTGCCAGCAGTCCATACCCTAGGGACAGCACTAACTATGGCTACACCTTC.

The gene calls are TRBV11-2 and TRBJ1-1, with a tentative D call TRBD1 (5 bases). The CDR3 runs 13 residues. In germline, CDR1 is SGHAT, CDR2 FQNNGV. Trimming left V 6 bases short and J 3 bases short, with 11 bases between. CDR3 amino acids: CASSSWGDTEAFF. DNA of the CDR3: TGTGCCAGCAGTTCCTGGGGGGACACTGAAGCTTTCTTT.

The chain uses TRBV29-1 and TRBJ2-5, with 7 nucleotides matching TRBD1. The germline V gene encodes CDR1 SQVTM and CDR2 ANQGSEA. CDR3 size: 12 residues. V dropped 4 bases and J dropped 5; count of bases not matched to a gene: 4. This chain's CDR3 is CSVGTGRETQYF. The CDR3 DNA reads TGCAGCGTTGGGACAGGCCGGGAGACCCAGTACTTC.

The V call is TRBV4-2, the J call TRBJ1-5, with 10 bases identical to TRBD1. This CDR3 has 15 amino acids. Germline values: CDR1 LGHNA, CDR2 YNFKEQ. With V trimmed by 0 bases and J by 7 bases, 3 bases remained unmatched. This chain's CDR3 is CASSQDRTGGQPQHF. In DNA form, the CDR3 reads TGTGCCAGCAGCCAAGATCGGACAGGGGGACAGCCCCAGCATTTT.

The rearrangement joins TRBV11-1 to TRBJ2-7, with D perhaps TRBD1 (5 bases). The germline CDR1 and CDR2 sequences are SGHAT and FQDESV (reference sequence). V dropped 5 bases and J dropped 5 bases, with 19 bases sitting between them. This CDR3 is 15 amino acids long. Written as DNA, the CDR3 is TGTGCCAGCAGCGAACAGGTTCAGATTTCCCACGAGCAGTACTTC. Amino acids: CASSEQVQISHEQYF.

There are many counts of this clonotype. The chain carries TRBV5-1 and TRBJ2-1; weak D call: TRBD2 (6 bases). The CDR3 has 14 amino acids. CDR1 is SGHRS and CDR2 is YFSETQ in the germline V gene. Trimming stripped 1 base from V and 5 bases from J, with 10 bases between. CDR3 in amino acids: CASSLFSGDNEQFF. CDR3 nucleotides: TGCGCCAGCAGCTTGTTTTCGGGGGACAATGAGCAGTTCTTC.

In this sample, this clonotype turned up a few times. The CDR3 loop is CSGRTGGVGKLFF. CDR3 in DNA: TGCAGCGGCCGGACAGGGGGGGTCGGAAAACTGTTTTTT. The J gene is TRBJ1-4, the V gene TRBV29-1, with 10 bases identical to TRBD1. Germline V gene sequence: CDR1 SQVTM, CDR2 ANQGSEA. J lost 10 bases, V lost 7 bases, and 9 bases had no gene match. The CDR3 spans 13 residues.

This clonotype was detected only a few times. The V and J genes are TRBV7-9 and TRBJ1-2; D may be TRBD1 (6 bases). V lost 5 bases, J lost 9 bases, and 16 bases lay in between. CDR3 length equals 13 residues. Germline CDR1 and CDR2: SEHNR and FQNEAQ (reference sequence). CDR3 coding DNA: TGTGCCAGCAGCCCGAGGGGGTCTGGAAGCTACACCTTC. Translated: CASSPRGSGSYTF.

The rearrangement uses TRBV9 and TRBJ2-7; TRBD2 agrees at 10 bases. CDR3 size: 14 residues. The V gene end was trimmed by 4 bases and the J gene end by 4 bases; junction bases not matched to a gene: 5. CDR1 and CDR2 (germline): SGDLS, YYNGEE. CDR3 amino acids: CASSQSGGAYEQYF. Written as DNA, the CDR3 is TGTGCCAGCAGCCAAAGCGGGGGGGCGTACGAGCAGTACTTC. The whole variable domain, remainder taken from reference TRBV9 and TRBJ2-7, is DSGVTQTPKHLITATGQRVTLRCSPRSGDLSVYWYQQSLDQGLQFLIQYYNGEERAKGNILERFSAQQFPDLHSELNLSSLELGDSALYFCASSQSGGAYEQYFGPGTRLTVT.

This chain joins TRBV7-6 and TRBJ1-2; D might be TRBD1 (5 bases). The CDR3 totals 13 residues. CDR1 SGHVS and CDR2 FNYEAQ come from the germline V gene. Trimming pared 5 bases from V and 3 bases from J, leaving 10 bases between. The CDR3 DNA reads TGTGCCAGCAGCCGGGACGGTGACTATGGCTACACCTTC. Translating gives CASSRDGDYGYTF. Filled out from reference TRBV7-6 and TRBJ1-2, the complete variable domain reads GAGVSQSPRYKVTKRGQDVALRCDPISGHVSLYWYRQALGQGPEFLTYFNYEAQQDKSGLPNDRFSAERPEGSISTLTIQRTEQRDSAMYRCASSRDGDYGYTFGSGTRLTVV.

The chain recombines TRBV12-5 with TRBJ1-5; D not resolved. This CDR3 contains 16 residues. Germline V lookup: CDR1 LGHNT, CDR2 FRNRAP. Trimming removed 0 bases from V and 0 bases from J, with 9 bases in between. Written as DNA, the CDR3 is TGTGCTAGTGGTTTGGTTACAGACTATAGCAATCAGCCCCAGCATTTT. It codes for CASGLVTDYSNQPQHF.

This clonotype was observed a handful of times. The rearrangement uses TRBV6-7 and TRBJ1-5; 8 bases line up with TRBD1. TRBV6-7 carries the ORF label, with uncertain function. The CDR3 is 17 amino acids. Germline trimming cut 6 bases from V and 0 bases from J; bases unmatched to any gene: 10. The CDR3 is CASSLDRVEDSNQPQHF. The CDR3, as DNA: TGTGCCAGCAGCCTGGACAGGGTGGAGGATAGCAATCAGCCCCAGCATTTT.

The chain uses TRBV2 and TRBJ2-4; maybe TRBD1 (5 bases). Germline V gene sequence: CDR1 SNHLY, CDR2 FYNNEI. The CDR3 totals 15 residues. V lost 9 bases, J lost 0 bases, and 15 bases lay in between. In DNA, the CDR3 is TGTGCCAGTCTCTCAGTACAGGCAGCCAAAAACATTCAGTACTTC. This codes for CASLSVQAAKNIQYF.